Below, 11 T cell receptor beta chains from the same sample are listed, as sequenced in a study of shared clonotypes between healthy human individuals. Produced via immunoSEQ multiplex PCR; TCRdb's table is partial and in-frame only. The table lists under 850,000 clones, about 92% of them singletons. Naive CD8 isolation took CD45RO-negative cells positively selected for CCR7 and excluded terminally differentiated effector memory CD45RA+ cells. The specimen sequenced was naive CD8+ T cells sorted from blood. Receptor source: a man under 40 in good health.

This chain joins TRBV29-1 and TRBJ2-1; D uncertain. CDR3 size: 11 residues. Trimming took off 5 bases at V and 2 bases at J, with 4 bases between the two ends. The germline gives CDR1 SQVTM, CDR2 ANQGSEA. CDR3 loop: CSVPAYNEQFF. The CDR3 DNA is TGCAGCGTTCCCGCCTACAATGAGCAGTTCTTC.

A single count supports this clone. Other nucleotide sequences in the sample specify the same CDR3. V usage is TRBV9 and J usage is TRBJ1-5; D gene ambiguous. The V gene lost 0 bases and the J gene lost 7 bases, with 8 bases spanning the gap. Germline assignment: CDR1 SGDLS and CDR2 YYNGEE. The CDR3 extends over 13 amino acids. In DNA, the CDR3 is TGTGCCAGCAGCGTAGAAGGGCGACAGCCCCAGCATTTT. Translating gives CASSVEGRQPQHF. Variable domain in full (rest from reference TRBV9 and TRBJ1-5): DSGVTQTPKHLITATGQRVTLRCSPRSGDLSVYWYQQSLDQGLQFLIQYYNGEERAKGNILERFSAQQFPDLHSELNLSSLELGDSALYFCASSVEGRQPQHFGDGTRLSIL.

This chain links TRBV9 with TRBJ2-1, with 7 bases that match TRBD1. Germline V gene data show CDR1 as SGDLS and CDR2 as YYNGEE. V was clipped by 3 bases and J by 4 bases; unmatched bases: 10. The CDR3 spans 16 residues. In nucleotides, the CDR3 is TGTGCCAGCAGCGGAACTCCGGGACAGCGTTACAATGAGCAGTTCTTC. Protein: CASSGTPGQRYNEQFF.

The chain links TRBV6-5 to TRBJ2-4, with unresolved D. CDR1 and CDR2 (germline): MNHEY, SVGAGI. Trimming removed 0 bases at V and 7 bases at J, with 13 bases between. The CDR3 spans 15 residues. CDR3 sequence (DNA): TGTGCCAGCAGTTACTCGTTTAGCATGGGTAACATTCAGTACTTC. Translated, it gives CASSYSFSMGNIQYF.

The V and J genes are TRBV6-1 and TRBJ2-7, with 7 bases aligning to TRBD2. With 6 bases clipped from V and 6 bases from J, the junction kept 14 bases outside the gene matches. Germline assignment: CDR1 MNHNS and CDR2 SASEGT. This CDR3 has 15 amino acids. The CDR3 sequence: CASSISLAGISEQYF. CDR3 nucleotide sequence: TGTGCCAGCAGCATTTCATTAGCGGGTATCTCCGAGCAGTACTTC.

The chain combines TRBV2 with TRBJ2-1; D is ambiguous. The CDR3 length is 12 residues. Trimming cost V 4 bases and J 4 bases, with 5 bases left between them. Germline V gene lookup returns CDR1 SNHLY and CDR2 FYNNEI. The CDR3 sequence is CASSVGYNEQFF. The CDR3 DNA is TGTGCCAGCAGTGTGGGTTACAATGAGCAGTTCTTC.

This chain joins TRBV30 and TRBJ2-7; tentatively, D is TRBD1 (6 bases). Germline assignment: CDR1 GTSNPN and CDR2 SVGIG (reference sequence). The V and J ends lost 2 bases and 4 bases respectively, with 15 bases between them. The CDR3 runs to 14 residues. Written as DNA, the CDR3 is TGTGCCTGGAGTAAAGCCCTGACAGGTTACGAGCAGTACTTC. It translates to CAWSKALTGYEQYF. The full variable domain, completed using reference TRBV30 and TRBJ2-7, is SQTIHQWPATLVQPVGSPLSLECTVEGTSNPNLYWYRQAAGRGLQLLFYSVGIGQISSEVPQNLSASRPQDRQFILSSKKLLLSDSGFYLCAWSKALTGYEQYFGPGTRLTVT.

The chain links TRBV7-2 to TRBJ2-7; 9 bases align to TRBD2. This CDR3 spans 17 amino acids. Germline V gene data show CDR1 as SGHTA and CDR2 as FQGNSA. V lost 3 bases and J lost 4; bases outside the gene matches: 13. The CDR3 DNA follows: TGTGCCAGCAGCTTCCAAACAGCGGGAGGCATAACATACGAGCAGTACTTC. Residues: CASSFQTAGGITYEQYF.

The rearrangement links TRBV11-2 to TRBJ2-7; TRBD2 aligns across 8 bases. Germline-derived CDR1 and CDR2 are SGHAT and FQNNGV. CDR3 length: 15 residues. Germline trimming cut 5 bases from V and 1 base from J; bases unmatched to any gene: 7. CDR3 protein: CASSPQREGSYEQYF. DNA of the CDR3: TGTGCCAGCAGCCCCCAACGGGAGGGGTCCTACGAGCAGTACTTC.

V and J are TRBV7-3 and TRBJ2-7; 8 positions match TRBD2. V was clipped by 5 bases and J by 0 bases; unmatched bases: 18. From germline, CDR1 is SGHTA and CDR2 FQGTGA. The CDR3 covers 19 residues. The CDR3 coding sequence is TGTGCCAGCAGCCCCTTTGGGCTAGCGGGCTCCGGTGGCTCCTACGAGCAGTACTTC. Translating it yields CASSPFGLAGSGGSYEQYF.

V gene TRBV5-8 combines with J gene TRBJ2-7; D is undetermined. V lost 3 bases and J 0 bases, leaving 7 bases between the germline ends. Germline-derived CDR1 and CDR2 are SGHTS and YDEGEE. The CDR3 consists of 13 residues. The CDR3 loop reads CASSSYSSYEQYF. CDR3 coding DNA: TGTGCCAGCAGCTCTTACAGCTCCTACGAGCAGTACTTC. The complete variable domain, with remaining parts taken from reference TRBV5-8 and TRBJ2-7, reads EAGVTQSPTHLIKTRGQQATLRCSPISGHTSVYWYQQALGLGLQFLLWYDEGEERNRGNFPPRFSGRQFPNYSSELNVNALELEDSALYLCASSSYSSYEQYFGPGTRLTVT.